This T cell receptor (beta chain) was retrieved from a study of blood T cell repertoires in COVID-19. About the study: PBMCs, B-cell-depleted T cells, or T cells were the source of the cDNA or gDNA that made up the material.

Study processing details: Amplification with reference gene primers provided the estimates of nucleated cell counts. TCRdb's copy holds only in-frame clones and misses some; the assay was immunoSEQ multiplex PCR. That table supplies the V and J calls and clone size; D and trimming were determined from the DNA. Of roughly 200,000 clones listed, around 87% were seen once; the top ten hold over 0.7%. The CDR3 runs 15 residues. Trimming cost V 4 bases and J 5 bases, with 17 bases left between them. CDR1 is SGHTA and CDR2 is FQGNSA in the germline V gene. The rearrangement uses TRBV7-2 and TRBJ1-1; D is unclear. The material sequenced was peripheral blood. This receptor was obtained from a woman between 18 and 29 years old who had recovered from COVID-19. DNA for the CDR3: TGTGCCAGCAGCTCTCGAAATGGGGAGGGTACTGAAGCTTTCTTT. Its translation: CASSSRNGEGTEAFF.